This is a list of T cell receptor beta chains from one sample in a study of a mutant IDH1 vaccine in newly diagnosed glioma. Only in-frame clones appear in the TCRdb table, and some are missing; sequencing was by immunoSEQ multiplex PCR. Among over 60,000 clones listed, roughly 81% were seen once. Their target antigens are unknown. This material consisted of PBMCs, taken from a glioma patient whose treatment included an IDH1 peptide vaccine. Receptors were obtained from a man aged 40-50 years with glioma. Both conserved end residues are part of each CDR3. A D gene is named only where the DNA matches it firmly. The listing skips clone size in some rows; elsewhere it reads once, few, many or a size class.

.	TRBV19	.	TRBJ1-2	CATNPAGLHYGYTF	TGTGCCACTAACCCGGCAGGTTTGCACTATGGCTACACCTTC
TRBD1	TRBV12-5	.	TRBJ2-7	CASGLGQGLEQYF	TGTGCTAGTGGTCTGGGACAGGGTCTGGAGCAGTACTTC
TRBD1	TRBV23-1	.	TRBJ2-2	CASSHIGTENTGELFF	TGCGCCAGCAGTCATATTGGGACAGAGAACACCGGGGAGCTGTTTTTT
TRBD1	TRBV7-7	.	TRBJ2-5	CASSLDDRVKTQYF	TGTGCTAGCAGCTTAGATGACAGGGTTAAGACCCAGTACTTC
.	TRBV21-1	.	TRBJ1-5	CASSNQAGYSNQPQHF	TGTGCCAGCAGCAATCAGGCCGGCTATAGCAATCAGCCCCAGCATTTT
.	TRBV11-2	.	TRBJ2-3	CASSSGSDTQYF	TGTGCCAGCTCCTCGGGGTCAGATACGCAGTATTTT
.	TRBV7-7	.	TRBJ2-5	CASSLAGMGETQYF	TGTGCTAGCAGCTTAGCCGGGATGGGGGAGACCCAGTACTTC
.	TRBV6-1	few	TRBJ1-5	CASSGRGLNQPQHF	TGTGCCAGCAGTGGTCGGGGGCTTAATCAGCCCCAGCATTTT
TRBD2	TRBV7-9	.	TRBJ2-1	CASTLGTSEEQFF	TGTGCCAGCACCTTGGGGACTAGCGAAGAGCAGTTCTTC
.	TRBV28	.	TRBJ1-5	CASSLRTAYSNQPQHF	TGTGCCAGCAGCCTCCGGACAGCGTATAGCAATCAGCCCCAGCATTTT